What follows is one T cell receptor beta chain and its context. Using immunoSEQ multiplex PCR, the repertoire was profiled, and TCRdb retains in-frame clones only, with some absent. The table lists about 76,000 clones, around 97% of them singletons. The CDR3 covers 15 residues. Trimming took 3 bases from V and 3 from J; bases not matched to a gene: 3. Germline V gene sequence: CDR1 SGHAT, CDR2 FQNNGV. This specimen comes from a study of technical replicates of blood from several donors. The sequence came from a human donor in good health. This sequence joins TRBV11-2 and TRBJ2-3, with TRBD2 matching 10 bases. Sequencing was carried out using T cells isolated from PBMCs. The CDR3 nucleotides are TGTGCCAGCAGCTTGAGGACTAGCGGTACAGATACGCAGTATTTT. Residues: CASSLRTSGTDTQYF.